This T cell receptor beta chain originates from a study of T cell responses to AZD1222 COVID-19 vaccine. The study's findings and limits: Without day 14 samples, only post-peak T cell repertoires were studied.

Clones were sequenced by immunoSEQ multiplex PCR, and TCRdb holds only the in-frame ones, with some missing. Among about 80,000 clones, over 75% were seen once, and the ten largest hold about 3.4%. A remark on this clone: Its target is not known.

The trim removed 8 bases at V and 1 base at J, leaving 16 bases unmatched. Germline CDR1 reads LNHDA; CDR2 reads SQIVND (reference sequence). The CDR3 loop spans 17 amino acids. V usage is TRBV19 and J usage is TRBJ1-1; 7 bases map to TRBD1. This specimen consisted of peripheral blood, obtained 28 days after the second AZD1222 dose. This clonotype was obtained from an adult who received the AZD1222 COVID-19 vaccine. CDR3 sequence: CASRPHRGSRKNTEAFF. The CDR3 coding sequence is TGTGCCAGTCGACCCCACAGGGGCTCCCGAAAGAACACTGAAGCTTTCTTT.